The 6 T cell receptor beta chains in this list originate from one sample, sequenced in a study of T cells in Graves' hyperthyroidism and ophthalmopathy. What was amplified from RNA transcripts were TCR beta CDR3 regions. In the first-round RT-PCR of the TCR CDR3, the HTBI primer set was used. TCRdb itself ran the multiplex PCR reads through MiXCR, one entry per CDR3 protein. Of approximately 360,000 distinct CDR3 sequences in the sample, around a quarter are singletons; the top ten hold roughly 70%. Sample: blood. These receptors were obtained from a man aged 45-65 years with Graves' hyperthyroidism.

The chain joins TRBV7-6 to TRBJ2-2; 7 bases are shared with TRBD1. This CDR3 is built from 16 residues. Looked up from germline, CDR1 is SGHVS and CDR2 is FNYEAQ. Trimming cost V 2 bases and J 5 bases; bases outside gene matches: 8. CDR3 coding DNA: TGTGCCAGCAGCTTAAGCGAGGGGGCGCCGACCGGGGAGCTGTTTTTT. Amino acid sequence: CASSLSEGAPTGELFF.

The V gene is TRBV28, the J gene TRBJ2-1; TRBD2 agrees at 13 bases. Germline assignment: CDR1 MDHEN and CDR2 SYDVKM. With V trimmed by 6 bases and J by 8 bases, 10 bases remained unmatched. The CDR3 has 16 amino acids. CDR3 bases: TGTGCCAGCAGCCTCGGACTAGCGGGAGATTACCATGAGCAGTTCTTC. Its translation is CASSLGLAGDYHEQFF.

This clonotype was detected a few times. The J gene is TRBJ2-5, the V gene TRBV5-1, with D maybe TRBD1 (8 bases). The germline gives CDR1 SGHRS, CDR2 YFSETQ. This CDR3 comprises 15 residues. The V gene lost 1 base and the J gene lost 3 bases, with 13 bases spanning the gap. CDR3 region: CASSLRGGQEETQYF. In DNA, the CDR3 is TGCGCCAGCAGCTTGAGGGGGGGACAGGAAGAGACCCAGTACTTC. The entire variable domain, with the rest obtained from reference TRBV5-1 and TRBJ2-5, is as follows: KAGVTQTPRYLIKTRGQQVTLSCSPISGHRSVSWYQQTPGQGLQFLFEYFSETQRNKGNFPGRFSGRQFSNSRSEMNVSTLELGDSALYLCASSLRGGQEETQYFGPGTRLLVL.

This clonotype was seen at least ten times. This chain links TRBV2 with TRBJ2-3; D call uncertain. The germline CDR1 and CDR2 sequences are SNHLY and FYNNEI. The CDR3 contains 13 residues. V was trimmed by 2 bases and J by 1 base, leaving 4 bases between them. The CDR3 DNA reads TGTGCCAGCAGTGAAACAGGCACAGATACGCAGTATTTT. It codes for CASSETGTDTQYF.

The chain recombines TRBV11-1 with TRBJ2-5; weak D call: TRBD2 (6 bases). Germline-derived CDR1 and CDR2 are SGHAT and FQDESV (reference sequence). This CDR3 spans 15 amino acids. Trimming removed 7 bases from V and 3 bases from J, with 18 bases in between. For the CDR3, the DNA is TGTGCCAGCACCCTCGGGGGAGAAGGAGAAGAGACCCAGTACTTC. Protein sequence: CASTLGGEGEETQYF. The whole variable domain, filled in from reference TRBV11-1 and TRBJ2-5, reads EAEVAQSPRYKITEKSQAVAFWCDPISGHATLYWYRQILGQGPELLVQFQDESVVDDSQLPKDRFSAERLKGVDSTLKIQPAELGDSAMYLCASTLGGEGEETQYFGPGTRLLVL.

The sample holds many counts of this clonotype. This sequence joins TRBV6-1 and TRBJ1-5; D is ambiguous. Trimming pared 7 bases from V and 0 bases from J, leaving 13 bases between. Germline assignment: CDR1 MNHNS and CDR2 SASEGT. The length of the CDR3 is 15 residues. The CDR3 DNA reads as TGTGCCAGCACTTTTTACGGGGTTAGCAATCAGCCCCAGCATTTT. Its translation is CASTFYGVSNQPQHF.